The 3 T cell receptor beta chains listed next were all sequenced from one sample in a study of tumor and adjacent non-tumor tissue in lung cancer listed by TCRdb under 2018. To prepare the library, multiplex PCR was applied. The listed sequencing device is Illumina HiSeq 2500. TCRbeta libraries were built by three rounds of nested PCR using primers (Table S4), following protocols modified from ARM-PCR. Using fastp at Q25 and MiXCR, TCRdb reprocessed the public reads and kept productive beta chains. Under each unique CDR3 protein, matching rows form one entry showing the most common genes and DNA. The sample profile shows roughly 76,000 distinct CDR3 sequences; approximately 71% of them were found once. The ten largest clones capture around an eighth of the sample. RNA was extracted from bulk unsorted tissue and checked for quality with a NanoDrop ND-1000 and an Agilent 2100. The sample comprised lung tumor tissue. The receptor source for this set is a woman in her seventies with non-small cell lung cancer.

The chain combines TRBV10-3 with TRBJ2-7, with a possible D match to TRBD2 (6 bases). The germline V gene has CDR1 ENHRY and CDR2 SYGVKD. This CDR3 region has 14 residues. V lost 5 bases, J lost 5 bases, and 16 bases lay in between. CDR3 sequence: CAISPTSSTHEQYF. CDR3 nucleotide sequence: TGTGCCATCAGTCCGACTAGTTCGACCCACGAGCAGTACTTC.

Here the CDR3 reads CASLGLAGYNEQFF. For the CDR3, the DNA is TGTGCCAGCCTAGGACTAGCGGGATACAATGAGCAGTTCTTC. This chain joins TRBV11-3 and TRBJ2-1; TRBD2 agrees at 12 bases. J gave up 4 bases and V 8 bases, and 3 bases lay outside the gene matches. CDR3 length equals 14 residues. Germline CDR1 is SGHNT and CDR2 is YENEEA.

This clonotype was seen only a few times. The chain uses TRBV28 and TRBJ2-4; possible D gene TRBD1, 5 bases. Germline V gene sequence: CDR1 MDHEN, CDR2 SYDVKM. CDR3 length: 15 amino acids. V lost 8 bases and J lost 6, with 20 bases in between. The CDR3 spells CASSNPGQVVNIQYF. CDR3 DNA sequence: TGTGCCAGCTCGAATCCAGGACAAGTGGTAAACATTCAGTACTTC.